A selection of T cell receptor beta chains follows, all from one sample in a study of cytomegalovirus exposure and HLA in healthy donors. Sequencing used immunoSEQ multiplex PCR; TCRdb keeps in-frame clones, though not all of them. The profile covers about 110,000 clones, with roughly four fifths appearing a single time and more than 3% taken by the ten largest. Sequencing input: PBMCs. These receptor sequences come from a man aged 55 to 70 in good health and CMV-seronegative. Both conserved end residues are part of each CDR3. D genes are given only for firm matches. Expanded clones get a size class; other rows say once, few or many, or leave the size out.

V: TRBV19
length: 13
size: once
J: TRBJ2-5
D: NA
DNA: TGTGCCAGTAGTGGAACAGGGCAAGAGACCCAGTACTTC
CDR3: CASSGTGQETQYF

V: TRBV28
length: 15
size: few
J: TRBJ1-2
D: TRBD1
DNA: TGTGCCAGCAGACGCTCGGGACAGGGGGCGCGCGGCTACACCTTC
CDR3: CASRRSGQGARGYTF

V: TRBV2
length: 15
size: once
J: TRBJ1-4
D: TRBD1
DNA: TGTGCCAGCAGTGAAACAGGGGCCCCTAATGAAAAACTGTTTTTT
CDR3: CASSETGAPNEKLFF

V: TRBV10-3
length: 14
size: NA
J: TRBJ2-5
D: NA
DNA: TGTGCCATCAGTGGTTTTGCGGGGGCTGAGACCCAGTACTTC
CDR3: CAISGFAGAETQYF

V: TRBV7-2
length: 16
size: NA
J: TRBJ1-4
D: NA
DNA: TGTGCCAGCAGCACGACCGGGGGTCGGGGTTACGAAAAACTGTTTTTT
CDR3: CASSTTGGRGYEKLFF

V: TRBV5-1
length: 15
size: NA
J: TRBJ2-5
D: TRBD2
DNA: TGCGCCAGCAGTGCAGCGGGGACCACCCAAGAGACCCAGTACTTC
CDR3: CASSAAGTTQETQYF

V: TRBV5-1
length: 14
size: NA
J: TRBJ2-1
D: TRBD1
DNA: TGCGCCAGCAGCTTGTTCACAGGGGCAAATGAGCAGTTCTTC
CDR3: CASSLFTGANEQFF

V: TRBV6-4
length: 13
size: NA
J: TRBJ2-2
D: NA
DNA: TGTGCCAGCAGTGACAGAGGCACCGGGGAGCTGTTTTTT
CDR3: CASSDRGTGELFF

V: TRBV10-3
length: 13
size: NA
J: TRBJ1-1
D: NA
DNA: TGTGCCATCAGTGGACAGCAGAACACTGAAGATTTCTTT
CDR3: CAISGQQNTEDFF

V: TRBV7-9
length: 16
size: NA
J: TRBJ1-1
D: TRBD1
DNA: TGTGCCAGCAGCATCTCAGGGGGCACCAGGAACACTGAAGCTTTCTTT
CDR3: CASSISGGTRNTEAFF

V: TRBV29-1
length: 13
size: NA
J: TRBJ2-5
D: TRBD1
DNA: TGCAGCGGGGCGGACAGGGGACAAGAGACCCAGTACTTC
CDR3: CSGADRGQETQYF

V: TRBV15
length: 14
size: NA
J: TRBJ1-4
D: NA
DNA: TGTGCCACCAGCAGAGACGTAAAAAATGAAAAACTGTTTTTT
CDR3: CATSRDVKNEKLFF

V: TRBV9
length: 16
size: NA
J: TRBJ1-1
D: NA
DNA: TGTGCCAGCAGCCCGGGAGGGGGAAGGTATCACACTGAAGCTTTCTTT
CDR3: CASSPGGGRYHTEAFF

V: TRBV23-1
length: 15
size: few
J: TRBJ2-4
D: TRBD2
DNA: TGCGCCAGCAGTCAATCGGGGGGGGCCAAAAACATTCAGTACTTC
CDR3: CASSQSGGAKNIQYF

V: TRBV6-6
length: 13
size: NA
J: TRBJ1-4
D: NA
DNA: TGTGCCAGCACCTCCGGGGGTAATGAAAAACTGTTTTTT
CDR3: CASTSGGNEKLFF

V: TRBV19
length: 16
size: NA
J: TRBJ2-1
D: TRBD2
DNA: TGTGCCAGTAGTCTTTTAGCGGGGAGCTCCTACAATGAGCAGTTCTTC
CDR3: CASSLLAGSSYNEQFF

V: TRBV27
length: 14
size: once
J: TRBJ1-2
D: NA
DNA: TGTGCCAGCAGCCGGACCCAGGGTTTCTATGGCTACACCTTC
CDR3: CASSRTQGFYGYTF

V: TRBV6-5
length: 14
size: NA
J: TRBJ1-2
D: NA
DNA: TGTGCCAGCAGTTACCAGCAGGGCGTCTATGGCTACACCTTC
CDR3: CASSYQQGVYGYTF

V: TRBV7-2
length: 19
size: NA
J: TRBJ2-5
D: TRBD2
DNA: TGTGCCAGCAGCACTAGGCGGACATTATCGGGGGGGTTTGCGGAGACCCAGTACTTC
CDR3: CASSTRRTLSGGFAETQYF

V: TRBV7-2
length: 14
size: once
J: TRBJ2-7
D: TRBD2
DNA: TGTGCCAGCAGCCGCGGGGGTAACTCCTACGAGCAGTACTTC
CDR3: CASSRGGNSYEQYF

V: TRBV10-1
length: 18
size: NA
J: TRBJ2-3
D: TRBD1
DNA: TGCGCCAACCACCGGGACAGGGATAGGAGAGCGACCGAAGATACGCAGTATTTT
CDR3: CANHRDRDRRATEDTQYF

V: TRBV30
length: 14
size: NA
J: TRBJ2-5
D: NA
DNA: TGTGCCTGGGCTACCCGGCGGGGAGGAGAGACCCAGTACTTC
CDR3: CAWATRRGGETQYF

V: TRBV19
length: 14
size: NA
J: TRBJ1-2
D: TRBD1
DNA: TGTGCCAGTAAGCACAGGGGTGGTAACTATGGCTACACCTTC
CDR3: CASKHRGGNYGYTF

V: TRBV6-4
length: 18
size: NA
J: TRBJ2-3
D: TRBD1
DNA: TGTGCCAGCAGTGACCCTCCCCCGGCGACAGGGAGCACAGATACGCAGTATTTT
CDR3: CASSDPPPATGSTDTQYF

V: TRBV19
length: 14
size: NA
J: TRBJ2-2
D: TRBD1
DNA: TGTGCCAGTAGTCTCGACAGGGGGCACGGGGAGCTGTTTTTT
CDR3: CASSLDRGHGELFF

V: TRBV5-1
length: 15
size: few
J: TRBJ1-1
D: NA
DNA: TGCGCCAGCAGCCCTCACTTACAGGAGAACACTGAAGCTTTCTTT
CDR3: CASSPHLQENTEAFF

V: TRBV7-9
length: 15
size: NA
J: TRBJ1-4
D: TRBD1
DNA: TGTGCCAGCAGCTGGGACAGACGCCCGATTGAAAAACTGTTTTTT
CDR3: CASSWDRRPIEKLFF

V: TRBV10-1
length: 13
size: NA
J: TRBJ2-7
D: TRBD1
DNA: TGCGCCAGATTAGACAGGGGTTTCTACGAGCAGTACTTC
CDR3: CARLDRGFYEQYF

V: TRBV29-1
length: 15
size: NA
J: TRBJ1-2
D: TRBD1
DNA: TGCAGCGTTGGGGGGAGACAGGGGACACTTTCGGGCTACACCTTC
CDR3: CSVGGRQGTLSGYTF

V: TRBV7-8
length: 12
size: NA
J: TRBJ1-2
D: NA
DNA: TGTGCCAGCAGCTCGGTGAACTATGGCTACACCTTC
CDR3: CASSSVNYGYTF

V: TRBV2
length: 14
size: NA
J: TRBJ2-2
D: NA
DNA: TGTGCCAGCAGCAGCGGACGAACCACCGGGGAGCTGTTTTTT
CDR3: CASSSGRTTGELFF

V: TRBV6-1
length: 15
size: few
J: TRBJ2-2
D: TRBD1
DNA: TGTGCCAGCGCTCGGGACAGGGAGAACACCGGGGAGCTGTTTTTT
CDR3: CASARDRENTGELFF

V: TRBV5-8
length: 15
size: NA
J: TRBJ1-3
D: NA
DNA: TGTGCCAGCAGCTTGGGCCAGGTCCTGGGAAACACCATATATTTT
CDR3: CASSLGQVLGNTIYF

V: TRBV11-1
length: 12
size: few
J: TRBJ1-2
D: NA
DNA: TGTGCCAGCGCCCCGCGGGAAGGCGGGACTACCTTC
CDR3: CASAPREGGTTF

V: TRBV13
length: 16
size: NA
J: TRBJ2-5
D: NA
DNA: TGTGCCAGCAGCCTCAGGGTGCGGGGCCGCCAAGAGACCCAGTACTTC
CDR3: CASSLRVRGRQETQYF

V: TRBV7-2
length: 15
size: NA
J: TRBJ1-1
D: NA
DNA: TGTGCCAGGGCGGGGTCAGGGTTGATGGACACTGAAGCTTTCTTT
CDR3: CARAGSGLMDTEAFF

V: TRBV28
length: 18
size: NA
J: TRBJ1-4
D: NA
DNA: TGTGCCAGCAGTCCCAGCGGCGTGGACTCTAGGACGGGGGAAAAACTGTTTTTT
CDR3: CASSPSGVDSRTGEKLFF

V: TRBV30
length: 13
size: NA
J: TRBJ1-5
D: NA
DNA: TGTGCCTGGAGTGACAGGGACAATCAGCCCCAGCATTTT
CDR3: CAWSDRDNQPQHF

V: TRBV29-1
length: 14
size: NA
J: TRBJ2-3
D: TRBD2
DNA: TGCAGCGTACTACGGACTAGCGGGGGGGACACGCAGTATTTT
CDR3: CSVLRTSGGDTQYF

V: TRBV30
length: 17
size: NA
J: TRBJ1-3
D: TRBD1
DNA: TGTGCCTGGAGCTGGACAGGGCAAGTTCTCTCTGGAAACACCATATATTTT
CDR3: CAWSWTGQVLSGNTIYF

V: TRBV7-3
length: 17
size: once
J: TRBJ2-2
D: TRBD2
DNA: TGTGCCAGCAGCTTAGGACTGCGGGGGTCGAACACCGGGGAGCTGTTTTTT
CDR3: CASSLGLRGSNTGELFF

V: TRBV11-3
length: 15
size: once
J: TRBJ2-1
D: TRBD2
DNA: TGTGCCAGCAGCCGTGGAAGCGGGGAGGACAATGAGCAGTTCTTC
CDR3: CASSRGSGEDNEQFF

V: TRBV6-5
length: 13
size: once
J: TRBJ2-1
D: TRBD1
DNA: TGTGCCAGCATGGGGACAGGGGGCAATGAGCAGTTCTTC
CDR3: CASMGTGGNEQFF

V: TRBV5-1
length: 15
size: NA
J: TRBJ1-5
D: TRBD1
DNA: TGCGCCAGCAGCTTAGGGACAGGGGGCAATCAGCCCCAGCATTTT
CDR3: CASSLGTGGNQPQHF

V: TRBV29-1
length: 12
size: few
J: TRBJ2-7
D: NA
DNA: TGCAGCGTTGTGGGGGGACCTTACGAGCAGTACTTC
CDR3: CSVVGGPYEQYF

V: TRBV9
length: 19
size: NA
J: TRBJ2-2
D: TRBD2
DNA: TGTGCCAGCAGCCGAGGCGGGCTAGCGGGGGCCTCGAACACCGGGGAGCTGTTTTTT
CDR3: CASSRGGLAGASNTGELFF

V: TRBV13
length: 14
size: NA
J: TRBJ2-1
D: TRBD2
DNA: TGTGCCAGCAGCCCACGGCGGACTAGCGGGGGCGTGTTCTTC
CDR3: CASSPRRTSGGVFF

V: TRBV7-9
length: 14
size: NA
J: TRBJ1-2
D: NA
DNA: TGTGCCAGCAGCTTAAAGGGGAGGGAATTTCGCTACACCTTC
CDR3: CASSLKGREFRYTF

V: TRBV11-2
length: 15
size: NA
J: TRBJ2-5
D: TRBD1
DNA: TGTGCCAGCAGCCCCGGGGGACAGGGGGGAGAGACCCAGTACTTC
CDR3: CASSPGGQGGETQYF

V: TRBV4-2
length: 14
size: NA
J: TRBJ1-2
D: NA
DNA: TGTGCCAGCAGCCCTGAGCGGTCTAACTATGGCTACACCTTC
CDR3: CASSPERSNYGYTF